One TCR beta chain is described in this entry. No cognate antigen has been identified for it. Within one base of it there is no much larger clone, and no base qualities were kept. The data were obtained in a study of spatial heterogeneity in lung cancer (dated by TCRdb to between 2019 and 2020). Broadly, across the study: Beta-chain transcripts were consistently detected in greater numbers than alpha-chain transcripts, which likely reflected higher beta-chain transcript abundance. In the raw uncorrected reads, each unique combination of TCR and UMI appeared on average more than ten times. TCR alpha and beta repertoires were quantitatively compared across multiple tumor regions, matched nontumor lung and blood in non-small cell lung cancer. The study linked features of the TCR repertoire to counts of nonsynonymous mutations, which were determined by whole-exome sequencing of tumor tissue. At surgery, both alpha and beta chains were TCR-sequenced in some 220 tumor regions, approximately 64 matched nontumor lung samples and 56 PBMC samples.

Library prep was done by 5' RACE. TCRdb shows the sequencer as NextSeq 500. The TCR library protocol attached a unique molecular identifier to each TCR cDNA molecule to allow correction of PCR and sequencing errors. The source study handled its data this way. TCR identification, UMI-based error correction and CDR3 extraction were all carried out with Decombinator tools. Expanded TCRs were defined as those above a frequency of 2 per 1,000, corresponding to the top 1% of the tumor frequency distribution. Rényi diversity was computed with the R vegan package after subsampling each repertoire 100 times to 5,000 TCRs. To build CDR3 similarity networks, amino acid triplet string-kernel similarity was used, and CDR3s were connected when their pairwise similarity was above 0.82. Starting from the raw public reads, TCRdb applied fastp trimming at Q25, assembled clones with MiXCR and retained in-frame beta chains. Here each entry gathers all rows of one CDR3 protein and keeps the most common genes and DNA. Clone size and V and J calls follow TCRdb, not the original study. The sample table lists about 86,000 distinct CDR3 sequences, 10% to 15% of them with a count of one. In total, the top ten clones hold around 4.3% of the sample.

The time point label for this specimen denotes: sample taken at primary tumor resection. Without any cell sorting, TCR sequencing was performed on whole RNA extracted either from tumor and nontumor lung tissue or from cryopreserved PBMC samples. Donors were 70 or so patients with early-stage, untreated non-small cell lung cancer from the lung TRACERx cohort. Patients were selected for TCR sequencing only if sufficient RNA was available from at least two tumor regions. The investigation overall reported the following: Additional single-cell paired TCR alpha and beta sequencing was considered necessary to confirm, at a functional level, the hypothesis that regional TCRs recognize regional mutations. Ubiquitous expanded tumor TCRs were detected in blood more often at tumor resection than at routine follow-up.

The germline V gene sets CDR1 to SGHVS and CDR2 to FQNEAQ. Reading from cysteine to phenylalanine, the CDR3 counts 13 amino acids. The CDR3 DNA has 39 bases and is translated from base 1. V is reduced by 4 bases and J by 8 bases, leaving a spacing of 12 bases between them. This clonotype was sampled from a male donor with early-stage non-small cell lung cancer. The rearranged chain carries TRBV7-8 and TRBJ2-1; the D gene cannot be resolved reliably. The specimen was PBMCs, collected at surgery. For the CDR3, the sequence is CASSSLSYDEQFF. The DNA sequence reads TGTGCCAGCAGCTCCCTATCATACGATGAGCAGTTCTTC.